Listed below are T cell receptor beta chains from one sample, sequenced in a study of blood T cell repertoires in COVID-19. Produced via immunoSEQ multiplex PCR; TCRdb's table is partial and in-frame only. This table has 210,000 or so clones, roughly four fifths appearing once. The sample was peripheral blood. All receptors derive from a woman in her seventies with active or convalescent COVID-19. CDR3s leave out the opening cysteine and the closing phenylalanine or tryptophan. Each record gives: D gene, V gene, clone size, CDR3 protein. A D gene is named only where the DNA matches it firmly. The size entry is marked missing in some rows and otherwise reads once, few, many or a size class.

TRBD1,TRBV2,.,ASRLDRVGNQPQH
.,TRBV12-5,.,ASGPPGQQETQY
TRBD1,TRBV11-2,.,ASSPIQGARRDGYT
TRBD1,TRBV18,once,ASSPLSTGINTEAF
.,TRBV3-1/TRBV3-2,.,ASSQGSSGNTIY
TRBD1,TRBV6-5,.,ASKPGQEMAGELF
.,TRBV12-3/TRBV12-4,once,ASSRTLQIMD
.,TRBV6-5,.,ASSYQGSNQPQH
.,TRBV28,few,ASLQGMNEKLF
TRBD2,TRBV15,.,ATSRVREGPSNEQY
TRBD1,TRBV2,.,ASSDGYRGLNTEAF
.,TRBV21-1,.,ASRRTVPHNEQF
.,TRBV29-1,once,SSGVGGETQY
.,TRBV11-2,.,ASSSAPRGKGFGETQY
.,TRBV28,.,ASSLLGDGYT
.,TRBV7-2,.,ASSIEAYTDTQY
TRBD2,TRBV7-9,.,ASSLEAGPYNEQF
TRBD1,TRBV6-4,many,ASSGTGGAGANVLT
TRBD2,TRBV6-4,.,ASSDRGLAGGLYEQY
TRBD1,TRBV19,many,ASSTRGPRDQPQH
TRBD2,TRBV29-1,.,SVRSTVGGPGLAGLYEQY
.,TRBV5-1,once,ASSLGDWRYEQY
TRBD2,TRBV10-2,.,ASRDWTSGRYEQY
TRBD1,TRBV6-5,.,ASSRDRDYGYT
TRBD1,TRBV18,.,ASSGQGVEETQY
.,TRBV7-3,.,ASSLMVRTEAF
TRBD1,TRBV2,.,ARAGQGSNEQF
TRBD1,TRBV5-1,.,ASSLIDRAEEKLF
TRBD2,TRBV5-1,.,ASSPPTSGRPF
.,TRBV5-1,.,ASSWTTGHPGANVLT
.,TRBV7-8,.,ASSLDRASYNEQF
.,TRBV6-5,.,ASTKDGRGNGYT
TRBD2,TRBV7-6,.,ASSPYTSGSRETQY
.,TRBV3-1/TRBV3-2,.,ASSQGGLGGNGYT
TRBD1,TRBV7-9,.,ASSLAGTGGEKLF
.,TRBV5-1,.,ASRDRGGRGMNTEAF
TRBD1,TRBV11-2,.,ASSFGTGGETQY
TRBD1,TRBV19,.,ASSDYTGQGGQPQH
TRBD2,TRBV5-4,.,ASSRGGRDLVGETQY
.,TRBV4-2,.,ASSQDLGGGPSYEQY
TRBD1,TRBV11-2,.,ASSLTPTGGEQY
TRBD2,TRBV4-2,few,ASSQGLAGYSGELF
.,TRBV25-1,.,ASSEETQY
.,TRBV3-1/TRBV3-2,few,ASSQFQGQLNEKLF
.,TRBV7-3,once,ASSLTREGVT